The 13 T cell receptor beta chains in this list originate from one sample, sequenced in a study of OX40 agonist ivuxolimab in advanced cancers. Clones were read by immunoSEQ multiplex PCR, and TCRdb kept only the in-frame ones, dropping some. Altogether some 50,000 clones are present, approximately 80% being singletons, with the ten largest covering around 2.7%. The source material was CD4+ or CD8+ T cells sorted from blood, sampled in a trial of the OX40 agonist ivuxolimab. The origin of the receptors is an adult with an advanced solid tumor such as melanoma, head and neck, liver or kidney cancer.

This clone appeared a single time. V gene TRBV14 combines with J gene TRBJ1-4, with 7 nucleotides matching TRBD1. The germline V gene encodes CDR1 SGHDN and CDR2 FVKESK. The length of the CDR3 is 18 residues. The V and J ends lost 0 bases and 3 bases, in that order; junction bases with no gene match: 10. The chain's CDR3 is CASSQEGTAFGANEKLFF. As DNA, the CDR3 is TGTGCCAGCAGCCAAGAAGGGACAGCCTTCGGGGCTAATGAAAAACTGTTTTTT.

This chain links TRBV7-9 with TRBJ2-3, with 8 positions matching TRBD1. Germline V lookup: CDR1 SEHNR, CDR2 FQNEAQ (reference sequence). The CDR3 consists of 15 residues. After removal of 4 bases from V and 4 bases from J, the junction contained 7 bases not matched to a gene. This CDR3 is CASSSPTGAADTQYF. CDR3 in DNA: TGTGCCAGCAGCTCTCCGACAGGGGCGGCAGATACGCAGTATTTT.

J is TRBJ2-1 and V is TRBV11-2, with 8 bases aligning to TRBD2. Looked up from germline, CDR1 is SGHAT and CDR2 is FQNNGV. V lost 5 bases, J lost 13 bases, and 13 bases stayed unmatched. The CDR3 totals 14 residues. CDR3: CASSPLYRTSRQFF. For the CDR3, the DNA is TGTGCCAGCAGCCCACTTTATCGGACTAGCCGACAGTTCTTC.

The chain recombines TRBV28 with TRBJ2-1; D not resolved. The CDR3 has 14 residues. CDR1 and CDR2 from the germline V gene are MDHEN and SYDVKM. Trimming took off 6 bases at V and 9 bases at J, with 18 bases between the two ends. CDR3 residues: CASSHTHLKGEQFF. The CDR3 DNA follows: TGTGCCAGCAGCCACACCCATTTAAAGGGTGAGCAGTTCTTC.

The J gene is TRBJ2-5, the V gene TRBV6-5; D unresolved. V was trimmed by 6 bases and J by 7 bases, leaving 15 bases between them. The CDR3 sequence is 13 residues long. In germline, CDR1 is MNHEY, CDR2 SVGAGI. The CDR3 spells CASSPRVEATQYF. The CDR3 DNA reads TGTGCCAGCAGCCCTCGGGTGGAAGCGACCCAGTACTTC.

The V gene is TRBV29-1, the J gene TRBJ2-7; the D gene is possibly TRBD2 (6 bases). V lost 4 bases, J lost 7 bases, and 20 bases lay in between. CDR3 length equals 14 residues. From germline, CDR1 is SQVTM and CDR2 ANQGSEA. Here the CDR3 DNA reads TGCAGCGTTGTGGGAATCCGAATGGAGGGGGAGCAGTACTTC. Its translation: CSVVGIRMEGEQYF.

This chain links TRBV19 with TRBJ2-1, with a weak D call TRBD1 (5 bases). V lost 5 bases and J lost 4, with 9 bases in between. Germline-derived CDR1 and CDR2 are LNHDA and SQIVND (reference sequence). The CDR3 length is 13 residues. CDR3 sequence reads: CASSSAGYNEQFF. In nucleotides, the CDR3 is TGTGCCAGTAGTTCAGCAGGGTACAATGAGCAGTTCTTC.

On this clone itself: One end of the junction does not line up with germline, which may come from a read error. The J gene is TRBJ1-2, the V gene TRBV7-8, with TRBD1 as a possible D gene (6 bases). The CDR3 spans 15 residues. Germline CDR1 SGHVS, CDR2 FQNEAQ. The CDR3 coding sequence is TGCGCCAGCAGCCAAGACGAGGGACAACTCTATGGCTACACCTTC. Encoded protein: CASSQDEGQLYGYTF.

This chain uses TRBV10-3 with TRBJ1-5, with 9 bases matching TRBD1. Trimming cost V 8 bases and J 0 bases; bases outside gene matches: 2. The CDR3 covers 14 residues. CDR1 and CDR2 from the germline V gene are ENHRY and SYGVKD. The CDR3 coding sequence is TGTGCCATCTGGACAGGGGTTAGCAATCAGCCCCAGCATTTT. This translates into CAIWTGVSNQPQHF.

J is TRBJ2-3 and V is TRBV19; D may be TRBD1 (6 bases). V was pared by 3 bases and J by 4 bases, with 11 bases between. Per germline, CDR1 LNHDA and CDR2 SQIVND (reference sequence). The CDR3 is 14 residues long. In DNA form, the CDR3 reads TGTGCCAGTAGTATCCAGGGGAAGGCAGATACGCAGTATTTT. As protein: CASSIQGKADTQYF.

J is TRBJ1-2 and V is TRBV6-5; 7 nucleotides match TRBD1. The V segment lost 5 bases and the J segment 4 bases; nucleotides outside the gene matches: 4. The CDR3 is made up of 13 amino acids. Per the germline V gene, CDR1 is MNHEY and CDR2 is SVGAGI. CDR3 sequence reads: CASSDRDSYGYTF. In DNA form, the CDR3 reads TGTGCCAGCAGTGACCGGGACAGCTATGGCTACACCTTC.

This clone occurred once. In DNA, the CDR3 is TGTGCCAGCAGCTTAGATTATCACAGGATCACCTACGAGCAGTACTTC. Its protein is CASSLDYHRITYEQYF. This chain uses TRBV11-2 with TRBJ2-7; tentative D call: TRBD1 (5 bases). Trimming took 0 bases from V and 2 from J, leaving 14 bases between them. Germline V lookup: CDR1 SGHAT, CDR2 FQNNGV. This CDR3 has 16 amino acids.

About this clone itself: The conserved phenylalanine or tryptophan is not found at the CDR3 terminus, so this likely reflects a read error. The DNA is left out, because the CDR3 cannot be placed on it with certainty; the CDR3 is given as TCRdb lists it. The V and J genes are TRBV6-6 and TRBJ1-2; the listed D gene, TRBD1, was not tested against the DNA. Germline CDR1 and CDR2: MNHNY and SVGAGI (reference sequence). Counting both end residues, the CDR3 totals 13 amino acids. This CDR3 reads CASSYSIAGAPIL.